The following is a T cell receptor beta chain sequence with its context. There are 15 residues in the CDR3. The J segment lost 2 bases and the V segment lost 5 bases, leaving 8 bases of the junction unmatched. Germline loops: CDR1 MNHEY, CDR2 SMNVEV (reference sequence). These data belong to a study of T cell changes during pregnancy in multiple sclerosis. Libraries were prepared by immunoSEQ multiplex PCR; TCRdb keeps only in-frame clonotypes and omits some of them. The sample comprises tens of thousands of clones, approximately 90% of which are singletons, and over 0.55% rests with the top ten. Specimen: CD4+ T cells from peripheral blood mononuclear cells, collected after pregnancy. The TCR originated in a female donor with multiple sclerosis, enrolled in a pregnancy study. The chain links TRBV27 to TRBJ1-1; 7 bases are a match to TRBD1. CDR3 in DNA: TGTGCCAGCAGTCTAAAGCCAGGGGGTAACACTGAAGCTTTCTTT. Translation gives CASSLKPGGNTEAFF.